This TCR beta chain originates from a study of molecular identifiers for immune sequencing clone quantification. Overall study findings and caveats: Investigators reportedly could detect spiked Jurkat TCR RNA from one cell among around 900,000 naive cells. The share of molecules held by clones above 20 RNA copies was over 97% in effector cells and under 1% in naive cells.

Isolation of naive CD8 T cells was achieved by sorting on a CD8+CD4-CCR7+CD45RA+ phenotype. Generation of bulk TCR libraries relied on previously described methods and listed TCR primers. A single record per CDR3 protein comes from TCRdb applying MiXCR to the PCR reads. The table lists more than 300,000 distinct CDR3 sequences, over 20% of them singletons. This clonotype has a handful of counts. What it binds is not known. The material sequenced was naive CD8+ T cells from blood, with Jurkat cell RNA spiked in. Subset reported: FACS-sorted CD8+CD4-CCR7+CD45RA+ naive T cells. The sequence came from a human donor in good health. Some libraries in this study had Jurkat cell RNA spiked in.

DNA of the CDR3: TGTGCCAGCCGCGGTGCGGGAGGGCGAGGAGATACGCAGTATTTT. This codes for CASRGAGGRGDTQYF. The rearrangement uses TRBV3-1 and TRBJ2-3, with 9 bases identical to TRBD2. Losses at the gene ends were 8 bases for V and 5 bases for J; bases not matched to a gene: 11. CDR3 size: 15 residues. Germline V gene lookup returns CDR1 LGHDT and CDR2 YNNKEL (reference sequence).